A selection of T cell receptor beta chains follows, all from one sample in a study of blood T cell repertoires in COVID-19. Generated by immunoSEQ multiplex PCR, the TCRdb table keeps only in-frame clones and is missing some. The sample has 150,000 to 200,000 clones; roughly nine tenths are singletons. The sample consisted of peripheral blood. The receptor source for this set is a man aged 18 to 35 who had recovered from COVID-19. CDR3s include the opening cysteine and the closing phenylalanine or tryptophan. Fields, in order: J gene, clone size, V gene, D gene, CDR3 DNA, CDR3 protein. D genes are given only for firm matches. Clone size is shown for a subset of rows, as once, few, many or a class of expanded clone.

j_gene: TRBJ2-2; abundance: -; v_gene: TRBV28; d_gene: -; CDR3nt: TGTGCCAGCAGTTTTATTCGCGGGAACACCGGGGAGCTGTTTTTT; CDR3aa: CASSFIRGNTGELFF
j_gene: TRBJ2-5; abundance: few; v_gene: TRBV6-6; d_gene: TRBD2; CDR3nt: TGTGCCAGCAGTCCTTACCCTCCGACTAGCCGGGGAGAGACCCAGTACTTC; CDR3aa: CASSPYPPTSRGETQYF
j_gene: TRBJ2-1; abundance: -; v_gene: TRBV5-4; d_gene: -; CDR3nt: TGTGCTATCCCTTCAGGGGATTACAATGAGCAGTTCTTC; CDR3aa: CAIPSGDYNEQFF
j_gene: TRBJ1-5; abundance: -; v_gene: TRBV28; d_gene: -; CDR3nt: TGTGCCAGCCGCAGTCCCAGGGCACGGCAGCCCCAGCATTTT; CDR3aa: CASRSPRARQPQHF
j_gene: TRBJ1-5; abundance: -; v_gene: TRBV10-3; d_gene: -; CDR3nt: TGTGCCACCGGGTCCGGCGGCAATCAGCCCCAGCATTTT; CDR3aa: CATGSGGNQPQHF
j_gene: TRBJ2-2; abundance: -; v_gene: TRBV6-4; d_gene: -; CDR3nt: TGTGCCAGCAGTGCCTCCGGGGAGCTGTTTTTT; CDR3aa: CASSASGELFF
j_gene: TRBJ2-1; abundance: -; v_gene: TRBV25-1; d_gene: TRBD2; CDR3nt: TGTGCCACCAGTTCACTAGCGGGAGTAAGGAATGAGCAGTTCTTC; CDR3aa: CATSSLAGVRNEQFF
j_gene: TRBJ2-2; abundance: -; v_gene: TRBV4-1; d_gene: TRBD2; CDR3nt: TGCGCCAGCAGCCAAGTAGCGGGGCCCGGGGAGCTGTTTTTT; CDR3aa: CASSQVAGPGELFF
j_gene: TRBJ1-1; abundance: -; v_gene: TRBV6-2/TRBV6-3; d_gene: -; CDR3nt: TGTGCCAGCAGTTACGCTAGGGGCCGTAGCACTGAAGCTTTCTTT; CDR3aa: CASSYARGRSTEAFF
j_gene: TRBJ1-2; abundance: -; v_gene: TRBV19; d_gene: -; CDR3nt: TGTGCCAGTAGTATAGATCCGGACAGACCCGCGCCTGGCTACACCTTC; CDR3aa: CASSIDPDRPAPGYTF
j_gene: TRBJ2-1; abundance: -; v_gene: TRBV29-1; d_gene: TRBD2; CDR3nt: TGCAGCGTTGAATTGGCGGGAGAGGGATTCTACAATGAGCAGTTCTTC; CDR3aa: CSVELAGEGFYNEQFF
j_gene: TRBJ1-1; abundance: few; v_gene: TRBV9; d_gene: -; CDR3nt: TGTGCCAGCAGCCCACCAGGAGGCGGGGGAAGTACTGAAGCTTTCTTT; CDR3aa: CASSPPGGGGSTEAFF
j_gene: TRBJ2-2; abundance: -; v_gene: TRBV28; d_gene: -; CDR3nt: TGTGCCAGCATCGGGACTCCCATGCAGGACACCGGGGAGCTGTTTTTT; CDR3aa: CASIGTPMQDTGELFF
j_gene: TRBJ1-3; abundance: -; v_gene: TRBV5-1; d_gene: -; CDR3nt: TGCGCCAGCAGCTTGGGCGGATCTAGCTCTGGAAACACCATATATTTT; CDR3aa: CASSLGGSSSGNTIYF
j_gene: TRBJ1-1; abundance: -; v_gene: TRBV18; d_gene: -; CDR3nt: TGTGCCAGCTCACCAGAGATGAACACTGAAGCTTTCTTT; CDR3aa: CASSPEMNTEAFF
j_gene: TRBJ1-3; abundance: -; v_gene: TRBV19; d_gene: -; CDR3nt: TGTGCCACGAAGGGGGGGCCCCACTCTGGAAACACCATATATTTT; CDR3aa: CATKGGPHSGNTIYF
j_gene: TRBJ2-3; abundance: -; v_gene: TRBV10-2; d_gene: TRBD2; CDR3nt: TGCGCCAGCAGTGAGTCTGGACTAGCGGGAGGATGGGATACGCAGTATTTT; CDR3aa: CASSESGLAGGWDTQYF
j_gene: TRBJ1-4; abundance: -; v_gene: TRBV28; d_gene: TRBD1; CDR3nt: TGTGCCAGCTCCACAGGGGGCGCGGCAACTAATGAAAAACTGTTTTTT; CDR3aa: CASSTGGAATNEKLFF
j_gene: TRBJ2-7; abundance: many; v_gene: TRBV19; d_gene: TRBD1; CDR3nt: TGTGCCAGTCACCCCGGGACAGGGAGCTCCTACGAGCAGTACTTC; CDR3aa: CASHPGTGSSYEQYF
j_gene: TRBJ2-7; abundance: -; v_gene: TRBV5-8; d_gene: TRBD1; CDR3nt: TGTGCCAGCAGCCCACTGGACAGGGAAACTTTCTACGAGCAGTACTTC; CDR3aa: CASSPLDRETFYEQYF
j_gene: TRBJ1-5; abundance: -; v_gene: TRBV12-2; d_gene: -; CDR3nt: TGTGCAAGTCGCTTAATGGGACAGCCTCACCATCAGCCCCAGCATTTT; CDR3aa: CASRLMGQPHHQPQHF
j_gene: TRBJ2-7; abundance: once; v_gene: TRBV18; d_gene: -; CDR3nt: TGTGCCAGCTCACCAGCAGTCTCCTACGAGCAGTACTTC; CDR3aa: CASSPAVSYEQYF
j_gene: TRBJ1-5; abundance: -; v_gene: TRBV7-2; d_gene: -; CDR3nt: TGTGCCAGCAGCAAAACCCCCGACGGGTCGTCAGGCAATCAGCCCCAGCATTTT; CDR3aa: CASSKTPDGSSGNQPQHF
j_gene: TRBJ2-7; abundance: -; v_gene: TRBV6-5; d_gene: TRBD1; CDR3nt: TGTGCCAGCAGTTGGGACAGGGGATTAGGCGAGCAGTACTTC; CDR3aa: CASSWDRGLGEQYF
j_gene: TRBJ1-5; abundance: -; v_gene: TRBV21-1; d_gene: -; CDR3nt: TGTGCCAGCAGCAAACGAGGGACACACCGCCTTGTTGAGCCCCAGCATTTT; CDR3aa: CASSKRGTHRLVEPQHF
j_gene: TRBJ2-7; abundance: -; v_gene: TRBV5-1; d_gene: -; CDR3nt: TGCGCCAGCGGGGGTGGTGAAGGGACTTTCTCCTACGAGCAGTACTTC; CDR3aa: CASGGGEGTFSYEQYF
j_gene: TRBJ2-5; abundance: -; v_gene: TRBV9; d_gene: TRBD2; CDR3nt: TGTGCCAGCAGCGTAGGTAGCGGGAGGGTCCAAGAGACCCAGTACTTC; CDR3aa: CASSVGSGRVQETQYF
j_gene: TRBJ1-1; abundance: once; v_gene: TRBV5-4; d_gene: -; CDR3nt: TGTGCCAGCAGCCTAATACAGTTACCGAACACTGAAGCTTTCTTT; CDR3aa: CASSLIQLPNTEAFF
j_gene: TRBJ2-7; abundance: -; v_gene: TRBV5-1; d_gene: TRBD2; CDR3nt: TGCGCCAGCAGCATCGGGACTAGCGGGAGGGCCTCCTACGAGCAGTACTTC; CDR3aa: CASSIGTSGRASYEQYF
j_gene: TRBJ1-1; abundance: -; v_gene: TRBV27; d_gene: -; CDR3nt: TGTGCCAGTAAAGATGACATGAACACTGAAGCTTTCTTT; CDR3aa: CASKDDMNTEAFF
j_gene: TRBJ2-1; abundance: -; v_gene: TRBV9; d_gene: -; CDR3nt: TGTGCCAGCAGTTCCGGGACCTCGGGGGTAGCTGGCTACAATGAGCAGTTCTTC; CDR3aa: CASSSGTSGVAGYNEQFF
j_gene: TRBJ1-5; abundance: -; v_gene: TRBV10-1; d_gene: -; CDR3nt: TGCGCCAGCAGTGCGTCGGAGGGTCAGCCCCAGCATTTT; CDR3aa: CASSASEGQPQHF
j_gene: TRBJ2-1; abundance: -; v_gene: TRBV7-8; d_gene: TRBD1; CDR3nt: TGTGCCAGCAGCCCTCCAGGACAGGGGAACAATGAGCAGTTCTTC; CDR3aa: CASSPPGQGNNEQFF
j_gene: TRBJ2-4; abundance: -; v_gene: TRBV5-4; d_gene: TRBD2; CDR3nt: TGTGCCAGCAGCTCCATACTAGCGGGAGTGGGGGACATTCAGTACTTC; CDR3aa: CASSSILAGVGDIQYF
j_gene: TRBJ2-2; abundance: -; v_gene: TRBV7-2; d_gene: TRBD2; CDR3nt: TGTGCCAGCAGCCCGAGACTAGCGGGAACCGGGGAGCTGTTTTTT; CDR3aa: CASSPRLAGTGELFF
j_gene: TRBJ1-1; abundance: -; v_gene: TRBV10-3; d_gene: -; CDR3nt: TGTGCCATGAGTGAGGGGAGGGGAATGAACACTGAAGCTTTCTTT; CDR3aa: CAMSEGRGMNTEAFF
j_gene: TRBJ2-3; abundance: -; v_gene: TRBV6-2/TRBV6-3; d_gene: TRBD2; CDR3nt: TGTGCCAGCAGCCTACTAGCGGGAGGGCCCAGCACAGATACGCAGTATTTT; CDR3aa: CASSLLAGGPSTDTQYF
j_gene: TRBJ2-3; abundance: once; v_gene: TRBV25-1; d_gene: -; CDR3nt: TGTGCCAGCAGGGACAGTTCTAGCACAGATACGCAGTATTTT; CDR3aa: CASRDSSSTDTQYF
j_gene: TRBJ2-3; abundance: -; v_gene: TRBV10-3; d_gene: TRBD2; CDR3nt: TGTGCCATCAGTGAGCGTAGCGGGAGCGGGGGGAACACAGATACGCAGTATTTT; CDR3aa: CAISERSGSGGNTDTQYF
j_gene: TRBJ2-7; abundance: -; v_gene: TRBV6-6; d_gene: -; CDR3nt: TGTGCCAGCAGCAGGGACAACCTACCCTACGAGCAGTACTTC; CDR3aa: CASSRDNLPYEQYF
j_gene: TRBJ2-3; abundance: few; v_gene: TRBV4-2; d_gene: TRBD1; CDR3nt: TGTGCCAGCAGCCCTATTGGGACAGGGTCTAGCACAGATACGCAGTATTTT; CDR3aa: CASSPIGTGSSTDTQYF
j_gene: TRBJ1-1; abundance: -; v_gene: TRBV6-5; d_gene: -; CDR3nt: TGTGCCAGCAGTTACCTCCAGGGGAACACTGAAGCTTTCTTT; CDR3aa: CASSYLQGNTEAFF
j_gene: TRBJ2-1; abundance: -; v_gene: TRBV4-3; d_gene: -; CDR3nt: TGCGCCAGCAGCCTACGGGAGTGGTCCTACAATGAGCAGTTCTTC; CDR3aa: CASSLREWSYNEQFF
j_gene: TRBJ1-3; abundance: -; v_gene: TRBV5-5; d_gene: TRBD1; CDR3nt: TGTGCCAGCAGCTTCGACAGGGGCCCTCAATATTTT; CDR3aa: CASSFDRGPQYF
j_gene: TRBJ2-3; abundance: -; v_gene: TRBV7-2; d_gene: TRBD2; CDR3nt: TGTGCCAGCAGCTTAGTGAGTAGCGGGACCAACACAGATACGCAGTATTTT; CDR3aa: CASSLVSSGTNTDTQYF
j_gene: TRBJ2-1; abundance: -; v_gene: TRBV19; d_gene: TRBD2; CDR3nt: TGTGCCAGTACCTTGACTAGCGGAGACAATGAGCAGTTCTTC; CDR3aa: CASTLTSGDNEQFF
j_gene: TRBJ2-1; abundance: -; v_gene: TRBV5-1; d_gene: TRBD2; CDR3nt: TGCGCCAGCAGCTTGAGTAGCGGGAGTAGAGATGAGCAGTTCTTC; CDR3aa: CASSLSSGSRDEQFF
j_gene: TRBJ2-5; abundance: -; v_gene: TRBV28; d_gene: TRBD2; CDR3nt: TGTGCCAGCAGTTTAGCAGCGGGGCAAGAGACCCAGTACTTC; CDR3aa: CASSLAAGQETQYF
j_gene: TRBJ1-3; abundance: -; v_gene: TRBV12-3/TRBV12-4; d_gene: -; CDR3nt: TGTGCCAGCAGGTCAGGGGGAAACACCATATATTTT; CDR3aa: CASRSGGNTIYF
j_gene: TRBJ2-5; abundance: -; v_gene: TRBV4-1; d_gene: -; CDR3nt: TGCGCCAGCAGCCGGGAGACCTTCCAAGAGACCCAGTACTTC; CDR3aa: CASSRETFQETQYF
j_gene: TRBJ1-2; abundance: -; v_gene: TRBV7-9; d_gene: -; CDR3nt: TGTGCCAGCAGCTCCGAGAAGAACTATGGCTACACCTTC; CDR3aa: CASSSEKNYGYTF
j_gene: TRBJ2-2; abundance: once; v_gene: TRBV4-3; d_gene: TRBD2; CDR3nt: TGCGCCAGCAGCCAAGATTTACTAGCGGGAGACCGAAACACCGGGGAGCTGTTTTTT; CDR3aa: CASSQDLLAGDRNTGELFF